What follows are 26 T cell receptor beta chains derived from one specimen sequenced in a study of blood T cells in healthy people across ages. Next came a second PCR, run for about 6 to 11 cycles, which used a sample-barcoded 5' primer along with a J-beta primer mix. TCRdb independently ran MiXCR on the 5' RACE reads; one entry per CDR3 protein. The table includes some 900,000 distinct CDR3 sequences, more than 25% detected once. Material: blood. These receptors originate from an elderly woman in good health.

This clonotype has a count of ten or more. The rearrangement joins TRBV4-2 to TRBJ1-1; unclear D gene. This CDR3 has 15 amino acids. V shed 4 bases and J shed 4 bases, with 16 bases lying between them. The germline CDR1 and CDR2 sequences are LGHNA and YNFKEQ. The DNA of the CDR3 is TGTGCCAGCAGCCGAGATTTGACGACGGGCACTGAAGCTTTCTTT. Residues: CASSRDLTTGTEAFF.

The chain employs TRBV12-3 or TRBV12-4 and TRBJ1-2, with 8 bases that match TRBD1. There are 13 residues in the CDR3. Trimming removed 4 bases from V and 8 bases from J; junction bases left unmatched: 6. The DNA of the CDR3 is TGTGCCAGCAGTTACGGGACAGGCTTCGGCTACACCTTC. Its protein is CASSYGTGFGYTF.

This clonotype was counted at least ten times. CDR3 DNA: TGTGCCAGCAGCCTATCCTCGGGGGAACTCTACAATGAGCAGTTCTTC. Translation: CASSLSSGELYNEQFF. This sequence joins TRBV7-6 and TRBJ2-1; a possible D gene is TRBD2 (6 bases). V was shortened by 5 bases and J by 3 bases, with 17 bases between the two germline ends. The germline gives CDR1 SGHVS, CDR2 FNYEAQ. The CDR3 covers 16 residues.

The chain employs TRBV12-3 or TRBV12-4 and TRBJ1-5; a possible D gene is TRBD1 (6 bases). Trimming removed 4 bases at V and 2 bases at J, with 12 bases between. The CDR3 covers 15 residues. The DNA for the CDR3 is TGTGCCAGCAGTTCAGGGGACGGTGGCAATCAGCCCCAGCATTTT. As protein: CASSSGDGGNQPQHF.

This clonotype occurred many times. The rearrangement joins TRBV30 to TRBJ2-7; 7 bases are shared with TRBD2. Germline V CDR1 and CDR2: GTSNPN, SVGIG (reference sequence). The V segment lost 0 bases and the J segment 6 bases; nucleotides outside the gene matches: 5. CDR3 length equals 13 residues. This chain's CDR3 is CAWSVRRGSEQYF. The CDR3 DNA is TGTGCCTGGAGTGTAAGGCGGGGGTCCGAGCAGTACTTC.

This clonotype was seen more than once but under ten times. This may arise from a read error, as a much more abundant clone is one base away. The CDR3 DNA reads as TGTGCCAGCCGTGAACAGGGGGACTATGGCTACACCTTC. This codes for CASREQGDYGYTF. The rearrangement links TRBV7-2 to TRBJ1-2; 8 bases are a match to TRBD1. Trimming removed 8 bases from V and 3 bases from J; junction bases left unmatched: 5. CDR1 SGHTA and CDR2 FQGNSA come from the germline V gene. The CDR3 sequence is 13 residues long.

This chain uses TRBV20-1 with TRBJ1-2; D gene unclear. Germline V CDR1 and CDR2: DFQATT, SNEGSKA (reference sequence). Trimming stripped 3 bases from V and 6 bases from J, with 14 bases between. The CDR3 spans 13 residues. CDR3 nucleotide sequence: TGCAGTGCTAGTGATGGGCTCGAGGATGGCTACACCTTC. This codes for CSASDGLEDGYTF.

The V and J genes are TRBV7-3 and TRBJ2-1; D possibly matches TRBD1 or TRBD2 (5 bases each). CDR1 and CDR2 from the germline V gene are SGHTA and FQGTGA. The V end was cut by 3 bases, the J end by 2 bases, with 11 bases between. CDR3 length: 15 residues. The CDR3 DNA reads TGTGCCAGCAGCTTCGAGGGGCAGCCCTACAATGAGCAGTTCTTC. Protein: CASSFEGQPYNEQFF.

The rearrangement joins TRBV5-1 to TRBJ1-6; D remains unclear. Germline V gene sequence: CDR1 SGHRS, CDR2 YFSETQ. The CDR3 spans 17 residues. With 2 bases removed from V and 1 base from J, the gap between germline ends came to 13 bases. The CDR3 reads CASSFHGLESYNSPLHF. CDR3 bases: TGCGCCAGCAGCTTCCACGGATTAGAATCCTATAATTCACCCCTCCACTTT.

The sample holds many counts of this clonotype. J is TRBJ1-5 and V is TRBV7-2, with unresolved D. CDR1 SGHTA and CDR2 FQGNSA come from the germline V gene. The V and J ends lost 1 base and 4 bases respectively, with 11 bases between them. The CDR3 spans 15 residues. As DNA, the CDR3 is TGTGCCAGCAGCTTAGGACCAAATGGTAATCAGCCCCAGCATTTT. This encodes CASSLGPNGNQPQHF.

In this sample, this clonotype turned up many times. This chain links TRBV3-1 with TRBJ1-2; D may be TRBD1 (5 bases). Germline-derived CDR1 and CDR2 are LGHDT and YNNKEL (reference sequence). Deletions cut 11 bases from V and 2 bases from J, with 15 bases between. This CDR3 has 13 amino acids. For the CDR3, the DNA is TGTGCCTCGTCCGGGGGACGGAACTATGGCTACACCTTC. Translated: CASSGGRNYGYTF.

The rearrangement links TRBV12-3 or TRBV12-4 to TRBJ1-1, with 7 bases matching TRBD1. The CDR3 has 11 amino acids. V shed 8 bases, J shed 8 bases, and the junction held 5 bases outside the gene matches. CDR3 sequence: CASQGEGEAFF. The CDR3 nucleotides are TGTGCCAGCCAGGGGGAGGGGGAAGCTTTCTTT.

To note about this clonotype: This may stem from a read error, because a much larger clone lies one nucleotide away. The rearrangement joins TRBV7-9 to TRBJ1-6, with D possibly TRBD1 on 5 matching bases. Germline assignment: CDR1 SEHNR and CDR2 FQNEAQ (reference sequence). The CDR3 is made up of 18 amino acids. The CDR3 DNA follows: TGTGCCAGCAGCTCCCCCCCAGGAGGGATAATGGGGGATTCACCCCGCCACTTT. Translation: CASSSPPGGIMGDSPRHF.

As to this clonotype: It may be a read error: a sequence one base away is much more abundant. The chain is built from TRBV20-1 and TRBJ2-1, with 7 bases lining up with TRBD2. The last part of the DNA fits TRBJ2-7 better; the J call may be wrong. From germline, CDR1 is DFQATT and CDR2 SNEGSKA (reference sequence). There are 13 residues in the CDR3. The CDR3 bases are TGCAGTGCGACGACTAGCCTATACAATGAGCAGTACTTC. Translating it yields CSATTSLYNEQYF.

Notes on this clonotype: This may come from a read error, since a much larger clone is one base off. The rearrangement joins TRBV28 to TRBJ2-5; D may be TRBD1 or TRBD2 (6 bases each). Trimming pared 7 bases from V and 4 bases from J, leaving 19 bases between. Germline-derived CDR1 and CDR2 are MDHEN and SYDVKM. This CDR3 region has 15 residues. Here the CDR3 DNA reads TGTGCCAGCACCCTGTCTGGGGGGCGCGGAGAGACCCAGTACTTC. Its protein product is CASTLSGGRGETQYF. Drawing the rest from reference TRBV28 and TRBJ2-5, the complete variable domain is DVKVTQSSRYLVKRTGEKVFLECVQDMDHENMFWYRQDPGLGLRLIYFSYDVKMKEKGDIPEGYSVSREKKERFSLILESASTNQTSMYLCASTLSGGRGETQYFGPGTRLLVL.

This clonotype was observed many times. This chain joins TRBV6-2 or TRBV6-3 and TRBJ2-1; TRBD1 agrees at 10 bases. Germline CDR1 MNHEY, CDR2 SVGEGT. J lost 6 bases, V lost 9 bases, and 11 bases had no gene match. The CDR3 runs 15 residues. CDR3 amino acids: CASNPGTGVVNEQFF. The CDR3 DNA reads as TGTGCCAGTAACCCGGGGACAGGGGTTGTCAATGAGCAGTTCTTC.

A note on this clonotype: Possible read error: a much larger clone is one base away. This chain links TRBV5-1 with TRBJ2-5; perhaps TRBD2 as D (5 bases). From germline, CDR1 is SGHRS and CDR2 YFSETQ. V was trimmed by 0 bases and J by 11 bases, leaving 20 bases between them. The CDR3 length is 15 residues. The DNA of the CDR3 is TGCGCCAGCAGCTTGGACTCCCCGGGGTCCAATGAGCAGTACTTC. Protein: CASSLDSPGSNEQYF. The complete variable domain, with remaining parts taken from reference TRBV5-1 and TRBJ2-5, reads KAGVTQTPRYLIKTRGQQVTLSCSPISGHRSVSWYQQTPGQGLQFLFEYFSETQRNKGNFPGRFSGRQFSNSRSEMNVSTLELGDSALYLCASSLDSPGSNEQYFGPGTRLLVL.

Remarks on this clonotype: It may be a read error: a sequence one base away is much more abundant. J is TRBJ1-2 and V is TRBV5-5; D is possibly TRBD1 (6 bases). Germline CDR1 and CDR2: SGHKS and YYEKEE (reference sequence). The CDR3 has 17 residues. CDR3 residues: CASSPQPSVGGGYGCTF. The CDR3 nucleotides are TGTGCCAGCAGCCCGCAACCCTCAGTCGGGGGGGGCTATGGCTGCACCTTC.

This clonotype was detected many times. The chain links TRBV5-1 to TRBJ2-7, with D unresolved. In germline, CDR1 is SGHRS, CDR2 YFSETQ. The V end was cut by 0 bases, the J end by 2 bases, with 6 bases between. The CDR3 has 13 residues. As DNA, the CDR3 is TGCGCCAGCAGCTTGGATCCGGCCTACGAGCAGTACTTC. Protein sequence: CASSLDPAYEQYF.

The table lists this clonotype with a count of one. This rearrangement joins TRBV6-6 to TRBJ2-7; no reliable D call. Trimming removed 6 bases at V and 2 bases at J, with 14 bases between. CDR1 MNHNY and CDR2 SVGAGI come from the germline V gene (reference sequence). This CDR3 spans 14 amino acids. The CDR3 sequence is CASRSISTTYEQYF. The CDR3 DNA follows: TGTGCCAGCAGGTCGATATCGACGACCTACGAGCAGTACTTC.

This clonotype was seen more than once but under ten times. The J gene is TRBJ1-1, the V gene TRBV6-1, with 12 positions matching TRBD1. V was clipped by 7 bases and J by 1 base; unmatched bases: 13. This CDR3 region has 18 residues. Per germline, CDR1 MNHNS and CDR2 SASEGT. The CDR3 DNA follows: TGTGCCAGCACCCCCCGTGGCGGGACAGGGGGCGAGAACACTGAAGCTTTCTTT. Its translation: CASTPRGGTGGENTEAFF.

This clonotype has only a few counts. The rearrangement uses TRBV6-1 and TRBJ2-1; 12 bases fit TRBD2. V lost 7 bases, J lost 8 bases, and 15 bases stayed unmatched. Germline V lookup: CDR1 MNHNS, CDR2 SASEGT. CDR3 length: 17 residues. CDR3 sequence reads: CASTRTLSSGGADEQFF. CDR3 DNA: TGTGCCAGCACCAGAACGTTATCTAGCGGGGGGGCCGATGAGCAGTTCTTC.

Regarding this clonotype: One end of the junction fails to match germline, which may point to a read error. The CDR3: CASNERGTSAYTSGANVRTF. The CDR3, as DNA: TGCGCCAGCAACGAAAGGGGAACCTCCGCCTATACCTCTGGGGCCAACGTCCGGACTTTC. The rearrangement uses TRBV5-1 and TRBJ2-6, with D perhaps TRBD1 (5 bases). CDR3 length: 20 residues. CDR1 and CDR2 (germline): SGHRS, YFSETQ.

The J gene is TRBJ2-4, the V gene TRBV6-4, with TRBD2 identical over 8 bases. CDR1 is MRHNA, CDR2 SNTAGT, per germline. V lost 4 bases and J lost 13; bases outside the gene matches: 18. The CDR3 has 16 residues. The chain's CDR3 is CASSVMLAGSLLEQYF. Here the CDR3 DNA reads TGTGCCAGCAGTGTCATGCTAGCGGGCAGTCTTCTGGAGCAGTACTTC.

This clonotype was recorded a few times. The chain recombines TRBV7-9 with TRBJ1-1; 7 bases are shared with TRBD1. Germline loops: CDR1 SEHNR, CDR2 FQNEAQ (reference sequence). The CDR3 contains 15 residues. V trimming: 5 bases; J trimming: 6 bases; junction bases outside the gene matches: 12. In nucleotides, the CDR3 is TGTGCCAGCAGCCGCCAGACAGGGATAGTCGCTGAAGCTTTCTTT. Protein product: CASSRQTGIVAEAFF.

V usage is TRBV20-1 and J usage is TRBJ1-3; D gene uncertain. Germline-derived CDR1 and CDR2 are DFQATT and SNEGSKA (reference sequence). Trimming removed 0 bases from V and 2 bases from J, with 14 bases in between. The CDR3 spans 16 residues. The CDR3 is CSARDHLPSTGNTIYF. The CDR3 bases are TGCAGTGCTAGAGATCATCTACCTTCTACTGGAAACACCATATATTTT.